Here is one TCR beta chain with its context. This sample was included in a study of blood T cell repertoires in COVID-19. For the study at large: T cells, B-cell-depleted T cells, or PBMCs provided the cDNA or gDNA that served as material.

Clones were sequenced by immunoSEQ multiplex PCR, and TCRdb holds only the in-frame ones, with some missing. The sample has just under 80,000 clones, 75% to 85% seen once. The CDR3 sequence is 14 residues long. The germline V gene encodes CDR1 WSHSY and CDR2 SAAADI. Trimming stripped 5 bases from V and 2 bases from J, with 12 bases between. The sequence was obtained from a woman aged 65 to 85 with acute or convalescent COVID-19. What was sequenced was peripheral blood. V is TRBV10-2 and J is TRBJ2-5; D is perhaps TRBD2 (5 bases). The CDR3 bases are TGCGCCAGCAGTCCTACATGGGAGCAAGAGACCCAGTACTTC. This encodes CASSPTWEQETQYF.